This T cell receptor beta chain was sequenced during a study of radiation and T cells in renal cell carcinoma. Sequenced by immunoSEQ multiplex PCR; TCRdb stores in-frame clones only, minus some. This table holds around 16,000 clones, around 65% found once. Noted treatment: 15 Gy SBRT to primary tumor, nephrectomy 4 weeks later. The germline V gene encodes CDR1 SNHLY and CDR2 FYNNEI. The V gene end was trimmed by 1 base and the J gene end by 8 bases; junction bases not matched to a gene: 4. This CDR3 has 15 amino acids. The material was tumor tissue, obtained from a patient whose treatment included radiotherapy and nephrectomy. The source is a woman between 70 and 85 years old with renal cell carcinoma. The chain combines TRBV2 with TRBJ1-4; 10 bases align to TRBD1. CDR3 region: CASSEVGTGAEKLFF. As DNA, the CDR3 is TGTGCCAGCAGTGAAGTCGGGACAGGGGCGGAAAAACTGTTTTTT.